The TCR beta chain under discussion was sequenced for a study of shared clonotypes between healthy human individuals. The CDR3 sequence is 15 residues long. Germline CDR1 and CDR2: MDHEN and SYDVKM. Trimming removed 0 bases at V and 2 bases at J, with 10 bases between. For genomic DNA, unsorted samples relied on tens of millions of PBMCs. Genomic DNA (from each subset) was split evenly across several immunoSEQ plates. In the source study's methods: Quality scores were absent from the junction-only immunoSEQ sequences, so filtering differed. Here immunoSEQ multiplex PCR was the method, and the copy in TCRdb shows in-frame clones only, minus some. V and J calls and clone size are those listed in that table; D and trimming were worked out from the DNA. The sample shows under 600,000 clones, around three quarters of them seen only once.

The origin of this receptor is a middle-aged woman in good health. Some clones in this sample may be carry-over from other donors' samples. The V call is TRBV28, the J call TRBJ1-2; D is unresolved. The sample consisted of PBMCs. CDR3 nucleotides: TGTGCCAGCAGTTTATGGGTTCAGATGAACTATGGCTACACCTTC. It translates to CASSLWVQMNYGYTF.